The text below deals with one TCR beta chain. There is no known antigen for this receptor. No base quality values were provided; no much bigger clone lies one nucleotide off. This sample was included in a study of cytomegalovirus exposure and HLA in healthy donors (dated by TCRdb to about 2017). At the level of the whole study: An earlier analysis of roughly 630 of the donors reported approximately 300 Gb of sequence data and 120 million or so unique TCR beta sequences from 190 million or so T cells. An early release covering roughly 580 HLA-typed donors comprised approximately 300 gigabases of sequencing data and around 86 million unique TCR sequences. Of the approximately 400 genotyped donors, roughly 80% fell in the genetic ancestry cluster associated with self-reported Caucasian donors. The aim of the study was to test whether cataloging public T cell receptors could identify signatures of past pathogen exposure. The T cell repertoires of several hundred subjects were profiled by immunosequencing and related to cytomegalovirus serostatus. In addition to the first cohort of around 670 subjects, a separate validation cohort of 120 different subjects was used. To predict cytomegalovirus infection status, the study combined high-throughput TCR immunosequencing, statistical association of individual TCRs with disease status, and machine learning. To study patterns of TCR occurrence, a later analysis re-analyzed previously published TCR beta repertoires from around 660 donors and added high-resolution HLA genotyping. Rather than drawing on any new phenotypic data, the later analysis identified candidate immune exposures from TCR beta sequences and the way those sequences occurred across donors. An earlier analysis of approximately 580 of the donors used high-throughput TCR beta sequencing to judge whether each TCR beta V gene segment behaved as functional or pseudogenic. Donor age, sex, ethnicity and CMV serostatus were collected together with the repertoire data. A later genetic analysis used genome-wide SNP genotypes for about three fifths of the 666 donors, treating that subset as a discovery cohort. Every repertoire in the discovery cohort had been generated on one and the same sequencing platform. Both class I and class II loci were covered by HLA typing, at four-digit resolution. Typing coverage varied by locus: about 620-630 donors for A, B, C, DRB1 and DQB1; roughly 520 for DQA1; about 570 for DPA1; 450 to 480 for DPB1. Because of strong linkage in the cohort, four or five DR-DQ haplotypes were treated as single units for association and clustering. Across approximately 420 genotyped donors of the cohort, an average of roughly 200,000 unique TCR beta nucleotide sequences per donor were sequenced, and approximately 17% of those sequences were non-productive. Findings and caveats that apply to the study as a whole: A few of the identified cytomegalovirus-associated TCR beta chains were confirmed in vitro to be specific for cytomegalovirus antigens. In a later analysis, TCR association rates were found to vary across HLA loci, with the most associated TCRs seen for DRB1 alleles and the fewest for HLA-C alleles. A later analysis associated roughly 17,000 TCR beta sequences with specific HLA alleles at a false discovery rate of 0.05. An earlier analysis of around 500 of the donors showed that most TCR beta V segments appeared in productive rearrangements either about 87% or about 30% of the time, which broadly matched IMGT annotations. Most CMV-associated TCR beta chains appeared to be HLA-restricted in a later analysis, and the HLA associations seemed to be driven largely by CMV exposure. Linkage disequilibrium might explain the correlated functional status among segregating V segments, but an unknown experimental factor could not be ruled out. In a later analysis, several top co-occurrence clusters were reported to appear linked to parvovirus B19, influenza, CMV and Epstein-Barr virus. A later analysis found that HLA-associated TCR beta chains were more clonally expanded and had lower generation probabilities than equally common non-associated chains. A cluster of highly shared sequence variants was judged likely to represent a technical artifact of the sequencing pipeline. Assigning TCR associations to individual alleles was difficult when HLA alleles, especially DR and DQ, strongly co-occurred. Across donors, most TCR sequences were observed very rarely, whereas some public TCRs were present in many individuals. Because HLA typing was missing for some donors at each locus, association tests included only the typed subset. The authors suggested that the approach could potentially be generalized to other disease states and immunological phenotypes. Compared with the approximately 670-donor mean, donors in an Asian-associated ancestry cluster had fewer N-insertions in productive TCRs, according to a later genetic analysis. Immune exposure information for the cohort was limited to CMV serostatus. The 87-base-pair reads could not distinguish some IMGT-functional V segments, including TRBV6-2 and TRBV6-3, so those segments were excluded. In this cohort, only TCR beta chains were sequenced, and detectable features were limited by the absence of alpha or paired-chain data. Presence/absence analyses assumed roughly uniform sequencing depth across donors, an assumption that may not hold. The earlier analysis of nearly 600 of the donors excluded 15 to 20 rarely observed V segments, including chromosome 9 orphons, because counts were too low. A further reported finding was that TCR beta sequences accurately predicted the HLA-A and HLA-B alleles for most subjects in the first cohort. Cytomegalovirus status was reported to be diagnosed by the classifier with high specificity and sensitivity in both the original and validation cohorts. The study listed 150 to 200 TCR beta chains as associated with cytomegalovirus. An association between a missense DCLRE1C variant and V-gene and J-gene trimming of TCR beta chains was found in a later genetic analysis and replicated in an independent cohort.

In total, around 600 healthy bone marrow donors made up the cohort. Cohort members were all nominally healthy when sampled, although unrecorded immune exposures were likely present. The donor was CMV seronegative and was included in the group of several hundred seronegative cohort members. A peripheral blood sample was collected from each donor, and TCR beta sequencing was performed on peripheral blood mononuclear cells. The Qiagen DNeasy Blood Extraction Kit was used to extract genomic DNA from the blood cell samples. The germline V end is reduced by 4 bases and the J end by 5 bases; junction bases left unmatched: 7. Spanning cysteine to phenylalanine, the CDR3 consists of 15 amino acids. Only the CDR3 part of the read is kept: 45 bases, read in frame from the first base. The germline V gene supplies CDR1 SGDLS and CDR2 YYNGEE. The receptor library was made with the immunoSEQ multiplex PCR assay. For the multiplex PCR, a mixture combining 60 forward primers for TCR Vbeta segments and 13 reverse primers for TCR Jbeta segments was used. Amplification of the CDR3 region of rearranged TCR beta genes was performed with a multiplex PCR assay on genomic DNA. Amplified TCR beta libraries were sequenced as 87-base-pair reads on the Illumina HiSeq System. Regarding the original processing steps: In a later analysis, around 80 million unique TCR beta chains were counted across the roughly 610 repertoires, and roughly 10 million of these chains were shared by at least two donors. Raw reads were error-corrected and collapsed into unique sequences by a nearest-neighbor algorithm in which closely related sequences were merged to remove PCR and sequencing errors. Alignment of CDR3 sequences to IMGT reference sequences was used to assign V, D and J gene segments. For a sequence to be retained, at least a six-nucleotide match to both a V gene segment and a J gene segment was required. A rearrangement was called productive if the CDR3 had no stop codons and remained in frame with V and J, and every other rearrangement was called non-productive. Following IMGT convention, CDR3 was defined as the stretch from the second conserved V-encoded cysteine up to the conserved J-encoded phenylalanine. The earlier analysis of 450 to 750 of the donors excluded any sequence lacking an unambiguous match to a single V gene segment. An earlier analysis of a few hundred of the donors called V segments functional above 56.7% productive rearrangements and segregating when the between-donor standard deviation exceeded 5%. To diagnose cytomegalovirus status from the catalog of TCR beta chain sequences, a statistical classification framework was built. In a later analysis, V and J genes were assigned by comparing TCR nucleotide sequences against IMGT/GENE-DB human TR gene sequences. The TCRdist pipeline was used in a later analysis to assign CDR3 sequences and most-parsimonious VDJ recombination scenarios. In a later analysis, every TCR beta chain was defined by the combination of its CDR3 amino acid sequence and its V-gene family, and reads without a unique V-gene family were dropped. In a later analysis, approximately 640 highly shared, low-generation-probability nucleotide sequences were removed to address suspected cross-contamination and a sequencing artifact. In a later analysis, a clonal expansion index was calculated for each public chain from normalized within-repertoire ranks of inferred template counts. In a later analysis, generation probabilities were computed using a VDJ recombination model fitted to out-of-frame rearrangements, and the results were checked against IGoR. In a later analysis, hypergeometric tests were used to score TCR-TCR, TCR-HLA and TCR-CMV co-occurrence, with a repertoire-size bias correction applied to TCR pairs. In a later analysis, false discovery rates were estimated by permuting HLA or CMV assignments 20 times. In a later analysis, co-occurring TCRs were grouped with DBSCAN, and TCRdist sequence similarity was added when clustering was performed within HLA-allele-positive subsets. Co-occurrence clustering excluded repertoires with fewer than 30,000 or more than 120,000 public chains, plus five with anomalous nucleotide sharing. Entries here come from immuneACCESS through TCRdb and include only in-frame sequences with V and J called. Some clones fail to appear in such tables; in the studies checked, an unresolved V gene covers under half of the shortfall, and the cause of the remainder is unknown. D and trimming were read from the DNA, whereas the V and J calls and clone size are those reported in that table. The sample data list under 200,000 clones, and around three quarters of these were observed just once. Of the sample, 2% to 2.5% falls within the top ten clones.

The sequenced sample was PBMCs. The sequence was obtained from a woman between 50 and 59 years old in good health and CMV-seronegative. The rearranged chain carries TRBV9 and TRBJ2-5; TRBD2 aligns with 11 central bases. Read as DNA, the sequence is TGTGCCAGCAGCACCCGACTAGCGGGGTCGGAGACCCAGTACTTC. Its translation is CASSTRLAGSETQYF. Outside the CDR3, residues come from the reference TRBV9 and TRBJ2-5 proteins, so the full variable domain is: DSGVTQTPKHLITATGQRVTLRCSPRSGDLSVYWYQQSLDQGLQFLIQYYNGEERAKGNILERFSAQQFPDLHSELNLSSLELGDSALYFCASSTRLAGSETQYFGPGTRLLVL.